This T cell receptor beta chain is from a study of T cells after yellow fever vaccination. Study-level information: Where fractions had low cell numbers, libraries were prepared from them with the SMART-Seq v4 Ultra Low Input RNA kit.

This clonotype was counted a few times. Its antigen is not identified. This CDR3 contains 14 residues. With 6 bases clipped from V and 6 bases from J, the junction kept 8 bases outside the gene matches. In germline, CDR1 is SQVTM, CDR2 ANQGSEA. Researchers made TCR cDNA using 5'RACE template switching, and this step added a universal primer site and UMIs. TCRdb re-called the 5' RACE reads through MiXCR, storing one row per CDR3 protein. Counted here are some 550,000 distinct CDR3 sequences, 15% to 20% occurring once; the ten biggest clones make up 13% to 15%. Points from the study as a whole: Of the clonotypes, a small share occurred in both CD4 and CD8 compartments.

This sequence originates from a man aged 25-45 years who received the YFV17D yellow fever vaccine. The sample consisted of PBMCs, taken 15 days after the yellow fever booster vaccination. The chain joins TRBV29-1 to TRBJ2-1; 10 bases agree with TRBD2. The chain's CDR3 is CSVHPSGRSNEQFF. The CDR3 DNA sequence: TGCAGCGTCCACCCTAGCGGGAGAAGCAATGAGCAGTTCTTC.